The entry below gives a single T cell receptor beta chain sequence along with its context. Antigen: not known. Between the trimmed V and J ends, which lost 5 bases and 2 bases, there was a span of 15 bases. Germline V gives CDR1 MNHNY, CDR2 SVGAGI (reference sequence). CDR3 size: 15 residues. The sample belongs to a study of cytomegalovirus exposure and HLA in healthy donors. Study results and caveats: Per published reports, the classifier diagnosed cytomegalovirus status with high specificity and sensitivity.

Primers for the PCR totalled 60 Vbeta and 13 Jbeta. Generated by immunoSEQ multiplex PCR, the TCRdb table keeps only in-frame clones and is missing some. The sample has more than 100,000 clones; about 75% are singletons. Sequenced material: PBMCs. This chain uses TRBV6-6 with TRBJ1-2, with no clear D. This clonotype originated in a middle-aged woman in good health and CMV-seronegative. The CDR3 coding sequence is TGTGCCAGCAGTACCCCTAGGGCGGGAAACTATGGCTACACCTTC. Translation gives CASSTPRAGNYGYTF.